This T cell receptor beta chain comes out of a study of regulatory T cells in long-lasting Graves disease. Whole-study context: Persistent Graves' disease denoted over 5 years of antithyroid drugs plus positive TSH receptor antibodies.

This clonotype was seen a few times. What it binds is not known. CDR1 is GTSNPN, CDR2 SVGIG, per germline (reference sequence). Trimming removed 0 bases from V and 8 bases from J, with 11 bases in between. This CDR3 region has 13 residues. General study points: Patients with persistent disease showed a bias toward TRBV28, TRBJ1-2 and TRBJ2-5.

In building TCR beta libraries, iRepertoire HTBI primers were used together with Arm-PCR of CDR3 regions. TCRdb redid the calling of the multiplex PCR reads with MiXCR, one entry per CDR3 protein. The sample holds about 470,000 distinct CDR3 sequences, 20% to 25% seen once. Time point reported: persistent/refractory GD, antithyroid drugs over 5 years with positive TRAb. Construction of the TCR library relied on RNA isolated from PBMCs. The sample in question was peripheral blood mononuclear cells (PBMCs), obtained when the disease was refractory, from a patient treated with antithyroid drugs. The J gene is TRBJ1-3, the V gene TRBV30; D gene unclear. The receptor was derived from a female donor with Graves disease. The CDR3 region is CAWSVDVSDTIYF. The CDR3 nucleotides are TGTGCCTGGAGTGTAGATGTGAGCGACACCATATATTTT.